Listed below are T cell receptor beta chains from one sample, sequenced in a study of cytomegalovirus exposure and HLA in healthy donors. The table came from immunoSEQ multiplex PCR; TCRdb's copy has only in-frame clones and leaves some out. The sample has approximately 27,000 clones, 62% seen once. Sequenced: PBMCs. These receptors were collected from a male donor in good health and CMV-seropositive. Each CDR3 is given with its conserved first and last residue. A D gene is named only where the DNA matches it firmly. Clone size, where shown, is once, few, many, or a class for clones that have expanded.

TRBD2 | TRBJ2-7 | TRBV28 | - | CASSPRTSGYEQYF | TGTGCCAGCAGTCCAAGGACTAGCGGATACGAGCAGTACTTC
- | TRBJ1-5 | TRBV29-1 | - | CSVLPQNQPQHF | TGCAGCGTTTTGCCCCAGAATCAGCCCCAGCATTTT
- | TRBJ2-3 | TRBV2 | - | CARGGGDTQYF | TGTGCCAGGGGAGGGGGAGATACGCAGTATTTT
- | TRBJ1-1 | TRBV5-1 | - | CASRGEGYNTEAFF | TGCGCCAGCAGGGGGGAGGGGTATAACACTGAAGCTTTCTTT
TRBD1 | TRBJ1-2 | TRBV28 | few | CASSTTGGAGYGYTF | TGTGCCAGCAGTACAACAGGGGGCGCTGGCTATGGCTACACCTTC
- | TRBJ2-1 | TRBV2 | - | CASSREGERIHEQFF | TGTGCCAGCAGTAGGGAGGGGGAGAGGATCCATGAGCAGTTCTTC
TRBD2 | TRBJ2-1 | TRBV6-5 | - | CASSRTGTSGNEQFF | TGTGCCAGCAGCCGGACCGGGACTAGCGGTAATGAGCAGTTCTTC
- | TRBJ1-3 | TRBV19 | few | CASRAGGNTIYF | TGTGCCAGTAGAGCGGGCGGAAACACCATATATTTT
TRBD2 | TRBJ2-1 | TRBV9 | - | CASSAGLGREYNEQFF | TGTGCCAGCAGCGCGGGGCTGGGGCGGGAGTACAATGAGCAGTTCTTC
TRBD2 | TRBJ2-7 | TRBV28 | once | CASRRGAIEQYF | TGTGCCAGCAGGCGGGGGGCGATCGAGCAGTACTTC
- | TRBJ2-3 | TRBV4-1 | few | CASSQVASVSTDTQYF | TGCGCCAGCAGCCAAGTCGCTAGCGTGAGCACAGATACGCAGTATTTT
TRBD1 | TRBJ1-3 | TRBV7-9 | - | CASSFGGQGGHTIYF | TGTGCCAGCAGCTTCGGGGGACAGGGAGGACACACCATATATTTT
- | TRBJ1-4 | TRBV2 | - | CASFLSRGAREKLFF | TGTGCCAGCTTCCTCAGCCGGGGGGCAAGGGAAAAACTGTTTTTT
- | TRBJ1-5 | TRBV6-5 | - | CASSYRGGGNQPQHF | TGTGCCAGCAGCTACCGGGGAGGGGGCAATCAGCCCCAGCATTTT
TRBD1 | TRBJ1-1 | TRBV5-4 | - | CASSLGGSMNTEAFF | TGTGCCAGCAGCCTAGGGGGCTCGATGAACACTGAAGCTTTCTTT
- | TRBJ2-2 | TRBV12-5 | few | CASGLGPKTGGHTGELFF | TGTGCTAGTGGTTTGGGGCCCAAGACAGGCGGACACACCGGGGAGCTGTTTTTT
- | TRBJ1-1 | TRBV12-5 | - | CASGYSRPLMNTEAFF | TGTGCTAGTGGTTACAGCAGACCCCTCATGAACACTGAAGCTTTCTTT
TRBD2 | TRBJ2-2 | TRBV6-1 | - | CASSELAGGPGELFF | TGTGCCAGCAGTGAACTAGCGGGAGGGCCCGGGGAGCTGTTTTTT
- | TRBJ2-2 | TRBV4-1 | once | CASSPYVGGPNTGELFF | TGCGCCAGCAGCCCCTATGTCGGCGGTCCGAACACCGGGGAGCTGTTTTTT
- | TRBJ2-2 | TRBV7-2 | - | CASSFSAGELFF | TGTGCCAGCAGCTTCTCCGCCGGGGAGCTGTTTTTT
TRBD1 | TRBJ2-1 | TRBV6-1 | - | CASRRDSHEQFF | TGTGCCAGCAGACGGGACAGCCATGAGCAGTTCTTC
TRBD1 | TRBJ1-2 | TRBV2 | - | CASPGQGNYGYTF | TGTGCCAGCCCTGGACAGGGGAACTATGGCTACACCTTC
TRBD1 | TRBJ1-6 | TRBV15 | - | CATSSGQGQSPLHF | TGTGCCACCAGCTCCGGACAGGGGCAGTCACCCCTCCACTTT
TRBD2 | TRBJ2-5 | TRBV6-6 | - | CASSYSRGGPGETQYF | TGTGCCAGCAGTTACTCTCGGGGGGGGCCCGGAGAGACCCAGTACTTC
TRBD1 | TRBJ1-5 | TRBV5-6 | - | CASSRAGTGGTNQPQHF | TGTGCCAGCAGTCGAGCCGGGACAGGGGGTACCAATCAGCCCCAGCATTTT
TRBD2 | TRBJ2-2 | TRBV5-4 | - | CASSLVSGSAGTGELFF | TGTGCCAGCAGCTTGGTCAGCGGGAGTGCGGGTACCGGGGAGCTGTTTTTT
TRBD1 | TRBJ1-2 | TRBV7-9 | - | CASSLETGRYGYTF | TGTGCCAGCAGCTTAGAGACAGGGAGATATGGCTACACCTTC
TRBD1 | TRBJ2-4 | TRBV2 | - | CASSSLQGATNIQYF | TGTGCCAGCAGCTCGTTACAGGGGGCTACAAACATTCAGTACTTC
- | TRBJ2-7 | TRBV30 | - | CAGSPTLGHEQYF | TGTGCCGGGTCCCCGACACTAGGCCACGAGCAGTACTTC
- | TRBJ1-1 | TRBV7-6 | - | CASSSGQNTEAFF | TGTGCCAGCAGCTCCGGACAGAACACTGAAGCTTTCTTT
TRBD1 | TRBJ1-2 | TRBV7-9 | - | CASSGQGLGYTF | TGTGCCAGCAGCGGACAGGGGCTTGGCTACACCTTC
TRBD1 | TRBJ1-1 | TRBV6-1 | - | CASSMTGTTEAFF | TGTGCCAGCAGCATGACAGGGACCACTGAAGCTTTCTTT
- | TRBJ2-1 | TRBV5-1 | once | CASSLDASYNEQFF | TGCGCCAGCAGCTTGGATGCGTCCTACAATGAGCAGTTCTTC
- | TRBJ2-3 | TRBV7-9 | - | CASSLAQGRTDTQYF | TGTGCCAGCAGCTTAGCCCAGGGGCGCACAGATACGCAGTATTTT
- | TRBJ1-5 | TRBV4-1 | - | CASSQAEVSNQPQHF | TGCGCCAGCAGCCAAGCTGAGGTCAGCAATCAGCCCCAGCATTTT